This entry lists 20 T cell receptor beta chains sequenced from one sample in a study of blood T cell repertoires in COVID-19. The table came from immunoSEQ multiplex PCR; TCRdb's copy has only in-frame clones and leaves some out. This table has a few hundred thousand clones, about nine tenths appearing once. The sample comprised peripheral blood. These receptors were obtained from a woman between 25 and 40 years old with active or convalescent COVID-19.

The chain joins TRBV25-1 to TRBJ1-2; D call uncertain. Germline lookup yields CDR1 MGHDK and CDR2 SYGVNS. This CDR3 contains 13 residues. Deletions cut 1 base from V and 5 bases from J, with 8 bases between. CDR3 residues: CASSEWESYGYTF. As DNA, the CDR3 is TGTGCCAGCAGTGAATGGGAGTCGTATGGCTACACCTTC.

This chain uses TRBV12-3 or TRBV12-4 with TRBJ2-7; D gene uncertain. V gave up 3 bases and J gave up 4 bases, with 7 bases separating them. This CDR3 region has 12 residues. The CDR3, as DNA: TGTGCCAGCAGTTTCAGAAAATACGAGCAGTACTTC. It encodes CASSFRKYEQYF.

V and J are TRBV7-3 and TRBJ1-1, with D possibly being TRBD1 (5 bases). Germline CDR1 is SGHTA and CDR2 is FQGTGA. Trimming pared 2 bases from V and 1 base from J, leaving 8 bases between. This CDR3 spans 14 amino acids. In DNA, the CDR3 is TGTGCCAGCAGCTTAGACAGCACGAACACTGAAGCTTTCTTT. Translated, it gives CASSLDSTNTEAFF.

This chain connects TRBV4-1 to TRBJ1-1; 9 bases are shared with TRBD1. The V segment lost 5 bases and the J segment 5 bases; nucleotides outside the gene matches: 3. The CDR3 runs to 13 residues. From germline, CDR1 is MGHRA and CDR2 YSYEKL. The chain's CDR3 is CASSTGQGTEAFF. The DNA for the CDR3 is TGCGCCAGCAGCACGGGACAGGGAACTGAAGCTTTCTTT.

The rearrangement links TRBV9 to TRBJ2-7; no clear D. The CDR3 spans 15 residues. From germline, CDR1 is SGDLS and CDR2 YYNGEE. The V end was cut by 7 bases, the J end by 3 bases, with 20 bases between. The CDR3 sequence: CASSPERGPYYEQYF. In nucleotides, the CDR3 is TGTGCCAGCTCCCCAGAGAGAGGTCCCTACTACGAGCAGTACTTC.

This chain connects TRBV5-4 to TRBJ2-5; 7 bases map to TRBD2. The length of the CDR3 is 15 residues. Germline V lookup: CDR1 SGHNT, CDR2 YYREEE (reference sequence). V lost 2 bases and J lost 2; bases outside the gene matches: 6. CDR3 sequence (DNA): TGTGCCAGCAGCTTCGGACGCGGGGGACAAGAGACCCAGTACTTC. This translates into CASSFGRGGQETQYF.

V usage is TRBV7-3 and J usage is TRBJ2-3; tentative D call: TRBD2 (5 bases). The germline V gene has CDR1 SGHTA and CDR2 FQGTGA. This CDR3 is built from 15 residues. V gave up 5 bases and J gave up 1 base, with 13 bases separating them. Written as DNA, the CDR3 is TGTGCCAGCAGCCCGGGAACACGCGGCACAGATACGCAGTATTTT. The encoded protein is CASSPGTRGTDTQYF.

The chain uses TRBV4-3 and TRBJ2-4, with TRBD2 as a possible D gene (6 bases). V gave up 4 bases and J gave up 2 bases, with 15 bases separating them. Germline loops: CDR1 LGHNA, CDR2 YSLEER. The CDR3 consists of 16 residues. The CDR3 DNA reads TGCGCCAGCAGCCCCTCCGCGCGGGGCTCCAAAAACATTCAGTACTTC. This sequence encodes CASSPSARGSKNIQYF.

The V and J genes are TRBV6-5 and TRBJ1-5; possibly TRBD1 for D (6 bases). CDR3 length: 13 residues. CDR1 is MNHEY and CDR2 is SVGAGI in the germline V gene. The V and J ends lost 5 bases and 6 bases respectively, with 11 bases between them. CDR3 protein: CASSRQESQPQHF. CDR3 sequence (DNA): TGTGCCAGCAGTCGACAGGAAAGTCAGCCCCAGCATTTT.

This chain joins TRBV27 and TRBJ1-3, with TRBD1 identical over 7 bases. CDR1 is MNHEY and CDR2 is SMNVEV in the germline V gene (reference sequence). Losses at the gene ends were 2 bases for V and 6 bases for J; bases not matched to a gene: 16. The CDR3 extends over 18 amino acids. CDR3 DNA sequence: TGTGCCAGCAGTTTACCCTCAACCGGGACAGTGGGCGAAAACACCATATATTTT. Residues: CASSLPSTGTVGENTIYF.

V and J are TRBV6-5 and TRBJ1-6; D might be TRBD1 (5 bases). CDR1 MNHEY and CDR2 SVGAGI come from the germline V gene. Trimming took off 8 bases at V and 7 bases at J, with 12 bases between the two ends. The length of the CDR3 is 13 residues. CDR3 nucleotide sequence: TGTGCCAGCGCGCCGCGGGGCAATTCACCCCTCCACTTT. Its protein product is CASAPRGNSPLHF.

The genes are TRBV7-9 and TRBJ2-5; TRBD1 agrees at 8 bases. V dropped 5 bases and J dropped 2; count of bases not matched to a gene: 10. Germline lookup yields CDR1 SEHNR and CDR2 FQNEAQ (reference sequence). The CDR3 extends over 16 amino acids. CDR3 in amino acids: CASSQGTGRGQETQYF. The CDR3 region has the DNA TGTGCCAGCAGCCAAGGGACAGGCCGAGGACAAGAGACCCAGTACTTC.

This sequence joins TRBV9 and TRBJ1-2, with D uncertain. CDR3 length: 13 amino acids. Trimming took 3 bases from V and 0 from J, leaving 6 bases between them. Germline V gene sequence: CDR1 SGDLS, CDR2 YYNGEE. CDR3 protein: CASSAAANYGYTF. CDR3 bases: TGTGCCAGCAGCGCCGCAGCTAACTATGGCTACACCTTC.

The gene calls are TRBV15 and TRBJ2-3; a possible D gene is TRBD1 (5 bases). The CDR3 is 19 amino acids. The germline V gene encodes CDR1 LNHNV and CDR2 YYDKDF (reference sequence). V shed 1 base and J shed 2 bases, with 22 bases lying between them. In nucleotides, the CDR3 is TGTGCCACCAGCAGAGGGCCAGGAACAGGCCGTATGTTCACAGATACGCAGTATTTT. Its protein product is CATSRGPGTGRMFTDTQYF.

This clone was found once. V is TRBV21-1 and J is TRBJ2-7; no check of the table's D call, TRBD1, against the DNA was made. TRBV21-1 is marked as a pseudogene. This CDR3 comprises 14 residues. The CDR3 loop reads CASSKENSRWEQYF. The CDR3 DNA follows: TGTGCCAGCAGCAAAGAGAACAGCCGATGGGAGCAGTACTTC.

The chain combines TRBV30 with TRBJ1-2; D gene ambiguous. Trimming pared 2 bases from V and 5 bases from J, leaving 24 bases between. CDR1 and CDR2 from the germline V gene are GTSNPN and SVGIG (reference sequence). The CDR3 extends over 17 amino acids. CDR3 sequence (DNA): TGTGCCTGGAGTAATCCCCAGGCGGGCCGACTCTTATATGGCTACACCTTC. Encoded protein: CAWSNPQAGRLLYGYTF. Full variable domain (remainder filled in from reference TRBV30 and TRBJ1-2): SQTIHQWPATLVQPVGSPLSLECTVEGTSNPNLYWYRQAAGRGLQLLFYSVGIGQISSEVPQNLSASRPQDRQFILSSKKLLLSDSGFYLCAWSNPQAGRLLYGYTFGSGTRLTVV.

This clone was observed once. This rearrangement joins TRBV28 to TRBJ1-3, with 7 bases that match TRBD1. Losses at the gene ends were 3 bases for V and 2 bases for J; bases not matched to a gene: 7. The CDR3 runs to 16 residues. Per germline, CDR1 MDHEN and CDR2 SYDVKM. The CDR3 sequence: CASSFPGTETGNTIYF. DNA for the CDR3: TGTGCCAGCAGTTTCCCCGGGACAGAAACTGGAAACACCATATATTTT.

This clone was picked up a small number of times. J is TRBJ1-4 and V is TRBV2; TRBD1 aligns across 8 bases. This CDR3 contains 13 residues. CDR1 SNHLY and CDR2 FYNNEI come from the germline V gene. With V trimmed by 2 bases and J by 17 bases, 10 bases remained unmatched. CDR3 DNA: TGTGCCAGCAGTGAACAGATGGACAGGGCCCGTTTTTTT. Amino acids: CASSEQMDRARFF.

The chain carries TRBV30 and TRBJ1-5; TRBD1 aligns across 8 bases. The CDR3 spans 13 residues. Trimming cost V 3 bases and J 7 bases; bases outside gene matches: 5. The germline CDR1 and CDR2 sequences are GTSNPN and SVGIG (reference sequence). DNA of the CDR3: TGTGCCTGGAGAGAGGACAGGGACCAGCCCCAGCATTTT. Encoded protein: CAWREDRDQPQHF.

V usage is TRBV7-8 and J usage is TRBJ2-1; perhaps TRBD2 as D (5 bases). This CDR3 is built from 15 residues. Germline V gives CDR1 SGHVS, CDR2 FQNEAQ. Trimming pared 2 bases from V and 1 base from J, leaving 9 bases between. The CDR3 DNA is TGTGCCAGCAGCTTACGAGAGGGTTCCTACAATGAGCAGTTCTTC. Its protein product is CASSLREGSYNEQFF.